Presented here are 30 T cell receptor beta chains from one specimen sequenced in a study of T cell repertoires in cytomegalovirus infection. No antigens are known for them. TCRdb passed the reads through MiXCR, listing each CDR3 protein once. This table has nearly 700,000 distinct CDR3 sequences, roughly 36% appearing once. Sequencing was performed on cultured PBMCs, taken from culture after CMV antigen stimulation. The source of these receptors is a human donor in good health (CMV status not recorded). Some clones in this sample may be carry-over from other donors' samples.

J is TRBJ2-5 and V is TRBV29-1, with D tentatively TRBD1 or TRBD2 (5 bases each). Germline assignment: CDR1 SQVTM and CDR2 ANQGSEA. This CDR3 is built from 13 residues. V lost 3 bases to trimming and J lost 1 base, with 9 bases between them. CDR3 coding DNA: TGCAGCGTTGATCGGGGCAGCCAAGAGACCCAGTACTTC. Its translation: CSVDRGSQETQYF.

The CDR3 sequence: CASSNRGSRGEKLFF. CDR3 nucleotide sequence: TGTGCCAGTAGTAACAGGGGGAGCCGCGGTGAAAAACTGTTTTTT. The chain combines TRBV19 with TRBJ1-4, with 8 positions matching TRBD1. The CDR3 consists of 15 residues. The J segment lost 7 bases and the V segment lost 4 bases, leaving 8 bases of the junction unmatched. CDR1 LNHDA and CDR2 SQIVND come from the germline V gene (reference sequence).

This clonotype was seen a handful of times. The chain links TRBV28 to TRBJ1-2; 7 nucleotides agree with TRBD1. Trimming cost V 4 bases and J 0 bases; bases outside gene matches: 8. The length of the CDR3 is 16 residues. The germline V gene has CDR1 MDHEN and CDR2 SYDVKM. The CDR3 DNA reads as TGTGCCAGCAGTTCTACCGGACAGGCAGCTAACTATGGCTACACCTTC. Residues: CASSSTGQAANYGYTF.

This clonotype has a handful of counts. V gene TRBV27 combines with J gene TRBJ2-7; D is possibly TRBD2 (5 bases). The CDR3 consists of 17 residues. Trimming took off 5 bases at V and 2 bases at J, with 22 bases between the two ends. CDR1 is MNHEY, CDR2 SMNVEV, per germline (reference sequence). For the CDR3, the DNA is TGTGCCAGCAGTCCCTCGGGGATCCGGGCCTACACCTACGAGCAGTACTTC. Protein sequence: CASSPSGIRAYTYEQYF.

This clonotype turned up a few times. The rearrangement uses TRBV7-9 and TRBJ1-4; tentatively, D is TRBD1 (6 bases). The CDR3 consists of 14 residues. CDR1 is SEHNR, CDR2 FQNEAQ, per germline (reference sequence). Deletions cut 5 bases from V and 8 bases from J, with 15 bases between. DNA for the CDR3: TGTGCCAGCAGCCTACAGGGCAGTTTAGAAAAACTGTTTTTT. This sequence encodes CASSLQGSLEKLFF.

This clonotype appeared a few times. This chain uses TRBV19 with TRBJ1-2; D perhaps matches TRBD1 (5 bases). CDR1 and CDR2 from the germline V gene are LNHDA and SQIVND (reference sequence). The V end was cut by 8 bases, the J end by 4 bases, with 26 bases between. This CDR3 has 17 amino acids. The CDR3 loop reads CASQPDPRQGKGYGYTF. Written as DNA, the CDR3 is TGTGCCAGTCAACCCGACCCCCGCCAGGGAAAGGGCTATGGCTACACCTTC.

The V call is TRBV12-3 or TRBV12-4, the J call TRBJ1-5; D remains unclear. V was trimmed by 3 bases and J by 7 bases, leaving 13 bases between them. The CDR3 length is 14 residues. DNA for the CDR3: TGTGCCAGCAGTTTCACGGCATTGGGGCAGCCCCAGCATTTT. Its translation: CASSFTALGQPQHF.

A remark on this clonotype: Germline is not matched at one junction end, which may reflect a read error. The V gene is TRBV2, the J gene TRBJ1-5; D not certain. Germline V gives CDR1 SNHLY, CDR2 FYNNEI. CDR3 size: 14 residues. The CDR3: CASSEGRYNQPQHF. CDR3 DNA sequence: TGTGCCAGCAGCGAAGGACGGTACAATCAGCCCCAGCATTTT.

The CDR3 is CASSGTVESSYNEQFF. The DNA of the CDR3 is TGTGCCAGTAGTGGGACAGTGGAGAGCTCCTACAATGAGCAGTTCTTC. This rearrangement joins TRBV19 to TRBJ2-1, with TRBD1 matching over 7 bases. This CDR3 comprises 16 residues. Unmatched junction bases numbered 7, after V lost 5 bases and J lost 0 bases. Per the germline V gene, CDR1 is LNHDA and CDR2 is SQIVND (reference sequence). Full variable domain (rest looked up from reference TRBV19 and TRBJ2-1): DGGITQSPKYLFRKEGQNVTLSCEQNLNHDAMYWYRQDPGQGLRLIYYSQIVNDFQKGDIAEGYSVSREKKESFPLTVTSAQKNPTAFYLCASSGTVESSYNEQFFGPGTRLTVL.

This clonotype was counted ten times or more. CDR3 coding DNA: TGTGCCAGCAGCTTAAAGCCGAGCACAGATACGCAGTATTTT. Amino acid sequence: CASSLKPSTDTQYF. The rearrangement joins TRBV7-2 to TRBJ2-3; D is unclear. The CDR3 length is 14 residues. The V end was cut by 2 bases, the J end by 0 bases, with 6 bases between. CDR1 SGHTA and CDR2 FQGNSA come from the germline V gene.

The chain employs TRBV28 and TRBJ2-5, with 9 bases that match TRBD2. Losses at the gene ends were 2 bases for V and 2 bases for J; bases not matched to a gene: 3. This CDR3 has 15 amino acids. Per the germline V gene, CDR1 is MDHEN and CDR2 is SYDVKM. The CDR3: CASSLRAGGQETQYF. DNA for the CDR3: TGTGCCAGCAGTTTACGAGCGGGGGGTCAAGAGACCCAGTACTTC. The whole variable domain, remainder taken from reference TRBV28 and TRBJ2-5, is DVKVTQSSRYLVKRTGEKVFLECVQDMDHENMFWYRQDPGLGLRLIYFSYDVKMKEKGDIPEGYSVSREKKERFSLILESASTNQTSMYLCASSLRAGGQETQYFGPGTRLLVL.

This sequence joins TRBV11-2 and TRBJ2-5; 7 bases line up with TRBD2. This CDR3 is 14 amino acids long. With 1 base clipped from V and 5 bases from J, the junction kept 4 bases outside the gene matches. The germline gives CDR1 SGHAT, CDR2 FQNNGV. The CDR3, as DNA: TGTGCCAGCAGCTTAGGAGCGGGGTGGGAGACCCAGTACTTC. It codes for CASSLGAGWETQYF.

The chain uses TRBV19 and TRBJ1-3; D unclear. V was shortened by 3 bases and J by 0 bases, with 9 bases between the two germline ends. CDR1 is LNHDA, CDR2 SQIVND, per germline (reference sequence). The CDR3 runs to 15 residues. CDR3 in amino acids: CASSIDATSGNTIYF. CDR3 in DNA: TGTGCCAGTAGTATCGACGCCACCTCTGGAAACACCATATATTTT.

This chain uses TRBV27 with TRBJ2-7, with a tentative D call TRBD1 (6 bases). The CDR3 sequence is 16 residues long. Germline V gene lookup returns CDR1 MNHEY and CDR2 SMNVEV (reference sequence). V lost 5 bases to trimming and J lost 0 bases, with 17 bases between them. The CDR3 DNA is TGTGCCAGCAGTCCAGGACAGCCCCCCAGCTCCTACGAGCAGTACTTC. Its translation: CASSPGQPPSSYEQYF.

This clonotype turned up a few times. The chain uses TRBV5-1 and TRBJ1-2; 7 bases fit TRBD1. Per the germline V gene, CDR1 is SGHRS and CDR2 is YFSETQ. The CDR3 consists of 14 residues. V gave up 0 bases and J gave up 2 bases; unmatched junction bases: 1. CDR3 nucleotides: TGCGCCAGCAGCTTGGAGGGACAGAACTATGGCTACACCTTC. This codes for CASSLEGQNYGYTF.

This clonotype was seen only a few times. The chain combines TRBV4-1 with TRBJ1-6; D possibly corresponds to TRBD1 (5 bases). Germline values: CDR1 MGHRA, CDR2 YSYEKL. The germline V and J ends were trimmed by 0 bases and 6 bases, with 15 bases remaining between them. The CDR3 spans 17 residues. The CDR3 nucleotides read TGCGCCAGCAGCCAAGAGGTTTCGGTAGGGGCTAATTCACCCCTCCACTTT. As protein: CASSQEVSVGANSPLHF.

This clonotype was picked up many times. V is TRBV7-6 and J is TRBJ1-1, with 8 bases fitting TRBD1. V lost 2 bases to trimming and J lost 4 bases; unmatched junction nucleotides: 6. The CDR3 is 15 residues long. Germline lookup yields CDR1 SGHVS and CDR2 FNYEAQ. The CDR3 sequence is CASSLNGQGGTEAFF. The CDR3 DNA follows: TGTGCCAGCAGCTTAAATGGACAGGGCGGCACTGAAGCTTTCTTT.

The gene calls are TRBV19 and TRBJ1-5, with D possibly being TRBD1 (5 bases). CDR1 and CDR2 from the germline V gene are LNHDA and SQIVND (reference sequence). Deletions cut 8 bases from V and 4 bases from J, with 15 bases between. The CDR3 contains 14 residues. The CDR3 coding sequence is TGTGCCAGTGGCCGGGACTCGGGAAATCAGCCCCAGCATTTT. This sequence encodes CASGRDSGNQPQHF.

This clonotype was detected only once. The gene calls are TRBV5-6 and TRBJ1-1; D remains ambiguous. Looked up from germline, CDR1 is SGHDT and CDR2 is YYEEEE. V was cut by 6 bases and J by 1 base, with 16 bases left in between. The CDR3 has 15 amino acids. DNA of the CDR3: TGTGCCAGCACCGATAGTAGGACGGCGAACACTGAAGCTTTCTTT. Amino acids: CASTDSRTANTEAFF.

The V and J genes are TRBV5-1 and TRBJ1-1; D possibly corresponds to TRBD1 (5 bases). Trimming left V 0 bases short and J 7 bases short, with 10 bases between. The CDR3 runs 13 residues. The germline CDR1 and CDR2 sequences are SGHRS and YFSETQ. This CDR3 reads CASSLVGGGEAFF. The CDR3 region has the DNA TGCGCCAGCAGCTTGGTTGGGGGGGGTGAAGCTTTCTTT.

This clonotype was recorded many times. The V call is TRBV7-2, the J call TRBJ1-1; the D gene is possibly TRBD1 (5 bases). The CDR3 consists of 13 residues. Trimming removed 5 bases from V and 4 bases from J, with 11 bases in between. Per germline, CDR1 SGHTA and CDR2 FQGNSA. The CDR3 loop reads CASSPSRGTEAFF. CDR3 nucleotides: TGTGCCAGCAGCCCGTCAAGGGGCACTGAAGCTTTCTTT.

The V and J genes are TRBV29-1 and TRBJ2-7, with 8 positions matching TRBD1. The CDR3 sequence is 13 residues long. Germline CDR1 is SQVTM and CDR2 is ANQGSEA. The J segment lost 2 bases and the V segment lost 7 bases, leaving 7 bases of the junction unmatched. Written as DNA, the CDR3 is TGCAGCGCCGGACAGGGCGTAACCTACGAGCAGTACTTC. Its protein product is CSAGQGVTYEQYF.

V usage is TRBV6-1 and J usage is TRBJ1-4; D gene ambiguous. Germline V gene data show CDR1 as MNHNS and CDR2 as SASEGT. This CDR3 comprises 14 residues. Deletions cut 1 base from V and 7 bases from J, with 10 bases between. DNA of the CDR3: TGTGCCAGCAGTGAAGGTTGGCTGTCTGAAAAACTGTTTTTT. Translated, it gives CASSEGWLSEKLFF.

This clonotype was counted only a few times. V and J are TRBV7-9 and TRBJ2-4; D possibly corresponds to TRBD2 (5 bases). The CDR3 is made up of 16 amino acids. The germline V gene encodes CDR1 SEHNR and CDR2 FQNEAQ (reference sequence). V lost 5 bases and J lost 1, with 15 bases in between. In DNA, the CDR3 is TGTGCCAGCAGCCACGGGGTTTCCATTGCCAAAAACATTCAGTACTTC. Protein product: CASSHGVSIAKNIQYF.

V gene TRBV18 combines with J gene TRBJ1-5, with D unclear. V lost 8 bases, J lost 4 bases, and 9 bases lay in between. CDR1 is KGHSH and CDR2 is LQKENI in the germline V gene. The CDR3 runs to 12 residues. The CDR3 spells CASRTENQPQHF. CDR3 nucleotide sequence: TGTGCCAGCCGTACAGAAAATCAGCCCCAGCATTTT.

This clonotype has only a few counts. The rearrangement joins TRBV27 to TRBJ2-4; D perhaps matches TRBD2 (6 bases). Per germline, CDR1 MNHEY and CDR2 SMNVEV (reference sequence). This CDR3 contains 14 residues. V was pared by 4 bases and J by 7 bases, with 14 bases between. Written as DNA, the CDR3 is TGTGCCAGCAGTTATGGGAAAAGCGGGAACATTCAGTACTTC. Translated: CASSYGKSGNIQYF.

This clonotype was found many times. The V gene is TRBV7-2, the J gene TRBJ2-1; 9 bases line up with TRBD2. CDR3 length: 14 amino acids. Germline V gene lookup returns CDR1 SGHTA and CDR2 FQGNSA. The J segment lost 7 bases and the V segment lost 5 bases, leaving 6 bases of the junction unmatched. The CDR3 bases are TGTGCCAGCAGCCGCGGGGGGGCTTGGAATGAGCAGTTCTTC. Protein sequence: CASSRGGAWNEQFF.

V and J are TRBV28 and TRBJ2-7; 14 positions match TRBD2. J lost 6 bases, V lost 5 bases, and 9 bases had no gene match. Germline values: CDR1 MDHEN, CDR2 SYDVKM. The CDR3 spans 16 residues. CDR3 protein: CASSPRGLAGEFEQYF. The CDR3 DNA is TGTGCCAGCAGTCCCCGGGGACTAGCGGGAGAATTCGAGCAGTACTTC.

The CDR3 sequence: CASSVLAGSNTGELFF. CDR3 nucleotides: TGTGCCAGTAGTGTACTAGCGGGGTCGAACACCGGGGAGCTGTTTTTT. The gene calls are TRBV19 and TRBJ2-2; 10 bases map to TRBD2. CDR1 LNHDA and CDR2 SQIVND come from the germline V gene (reference sequence). The CDR3 is 16 amino acids. V lost 5 bases and J lost 0; bases outside the gene matches: 3.

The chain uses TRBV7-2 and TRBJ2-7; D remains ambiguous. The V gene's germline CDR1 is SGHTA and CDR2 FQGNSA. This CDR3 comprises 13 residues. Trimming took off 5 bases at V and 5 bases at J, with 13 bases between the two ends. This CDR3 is CASSPVGYDEQYF. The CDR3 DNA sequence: TGTGCCAGCAGCCCGGTGGGGTACGACGAGCAGTACTTC.